The next 26 T cell receptor beta chains were all read from a single sample in a study of CD8 T cells in Susac syndrome. With random hexamers, about 0.5 to 1 ug RNA was reverse transcribed. TCRdb ran MiXCR on the immunoSEQ multiplex PCR reads and lists one entry per CDR3 protein. The sample records 95,000 to 150,000 distinct CDR3 sequences, about 95% being singletons. Sequenced: CD8+ T cells from PBMCs. The receptors were sampled from a human donor with Susac syndrome.

This clonotype was counted a single time. V usage is TRBV12-3 or TRBV12-4 and J usage is TRBJ2-1; D is possibly TRBD1 (5 bases). The germline V and J ends were trimmed by 4 bases and 5 bases, with 18 bases remaining between them. The CDR3 is 16 amino acids. The CDR3 DNA reads as TGTGCCAGCAGTTCCCATGGGGCTTCTAGACACAATGAGCAGTTCTTC. Protein: CASSSHGASRHNEQFF.

This clonotype showed up just once. This chain links TRBV6-1 with TRBJ1-3; tentatively, D is TRBD1 (5 bases). The germline V gene has CDR1 MNHNS and CDR2 SASEGT. The CDR3 has 17 amino acids. V lost 7 bases, J lost 6 bases, and 25 bases lay in between. The CDR3: CASIPLVQAPLENTIYF. The CDR3 DNA is TGTGCCAGCATACCCCTGGTACAGGCGCCTCTGGAAAACACCATATATTTT.

V is TRBV24-1 and J is TRBJ2-3, with no clear D. This CDR3 spans 14 amino acids. The V end lost 4 bases, the J end lost 4 bases, and 11 bases lay between the germline ends. Per germline, CDR1 KGHDR and CDR2 SFDVKD. The CDR3 region is CATSDPIRPDTQYF. The CDR3 DNA reads TGTGCCACCAGTGACCCTATACGTCCAGATACGCAGTATTTT.

The gene calls are TRBV9 and TRBJ2-7; 10 bases fit TRBD2. The CDR3 runs 15 residues. Germline values: CDR1 SGDLS, CDR2 YYNGEE. Trimming removed 2 bases from V and 3 bases from J; junction bases left unmatched: 5. CDR3 bases: TGTGCCAGCAGCGTGAGTGGACTAGCGGACTACGAGCAGTACTTC. Translation: CASSVSGLADYEQYF.

The V call is TRBV7-8, the J call TRBJ2-6; TRBD2 is a possible D gene (6 bases). The CDR3 covers 16 residues. V lost 6 bases to trimming and J lost 0 bases, with 12 bases between them. Germline CDR1 and CDR2: SGHVS and FQNEAQ. This CDR3 reads CASRPRRGSGANVLTF. The DNA of the CDR3 is TGTGCCAGCAGGCCAAGGAGGGGCTCTGGGGCCAACGTCCTGACTTTC.

The chain uses TRBV2 and TRBJ2-1; D possibly matches TRBD1 or TRBD2 (6 bases each). CDR3 length: 15 residues. Deletions cut 3 bases from V and 2 bases from J, with 11 bases between. Germline V lookup: CDR1 SNHLY, CDR2 FYNNEI. The CDR3 DNA is TGTGCCAGCAGTGACGCCGGGGGCGCCTACAATGAGCAGTTCTTC. It translates to CASSDAGGAYNEQFF.

The CDR3 sequence: CATSDLTGYTQYF. For the CDR3, the DNA is TGTGCCACCAGTGATTTGACAGGATATACGCAGTATTTT. The gene calls are TRBV24-1 and TRBJ2-3; D possibly corresponds to TRBD1 (5 bases). This CDR3 spans 13 amino acids. Per germline, CDR1 KGHDR and CDR2 SFDVKD. Trimming cost V 0 bases and J 7 bases, with 7 bases left between them.

The chain has TRBV5-1 and TRBJ1-2; weak D call: TRBD1 (5 bases). The CDR3 has 14 residues. Trimming stripped 0 bases from V and 9 bases from J, with 15 bases between. The germline V gene encodes CDR1 SGHRS and CDR2 YFSETQ. The CDR3: CASSLERAGYRYTF. The DNA for the CDR3 is TGCGCCAGCAGCTTGGAGAGGGCAGGGTATCGCTACACCTTC.

This clonotype is a singleton in its sample. This chain links TRBV20-1 with TRBJ2-3; 7 nucleotides line up with TRBD1. The CDR3 spans 19 residues. V lost 5 bases, J lost 1 base, and 21 bases stayed unmatched. Germline values: CDR1 DFQATT, CDR2 SNEGSKA (reference sequence). The chain's CDR3 is CSAPLSPRQGLFGTDTQYF. CDR3 nucleotides: TGCAGTGCTCCCCTTTCACCCCGACAGGGCCTTTTTGGCACAGATACGCAGTATTTT.

This rearrangement joins TRBV6-1 to TRBJ2-7; D perhaps matches TRBD1 (6 bases). Germline V gene lookup returns CDR1 MNHNS and CDR2 SASEGT. The CDR3 spans 14 residues. V lost 6 bases and J 4 bases, leaving 16 bases between the germline ends. The CDR3 coding sequence is TGTGCCAGCAGGGGGGACATCACGCGGTACGAGCAGTACTTC. As protein: CASRGDITRYEQYF.

This chain uses TRBV9 with TRBJ1-2; D gene uncertain. This CDR3 has 15 residues. Per the germline V gene, CDR1 is SGDLS and CDR2 is YYNGEE. V lost 0 bases to trimming and J lost 4 bases, with 13 bases between them. As DNA, the CDR3 is TGTGCCAGCAGCGTAGGTGACGCGATGGCCTATGGCTACACCTTC. As protein: CASSVGDAMAYGYTF.

This clonotype was seen just once. The rearrangement joins TRBV20-1 to TRBJ1-2, with unresolved D. Germline CDR1 reads DFQATT; CDR2 reads SNEGSKA (reference sequence). The CDR3 covers 15 residues. The V end lost 1 base, the J end lost 4 bases, and 16 bases lay between the germline ends. The CDR3 reads CSARVEWEPGYGYTF. The CDR3 bases are TGCAGTGCTAGAGTTGAGTGGGAACCGGGCTATGGCTACACCTTC.

The chain has TRBV27 and TRBJ2-5; no firm D call. CDR1 is MNHEY and CDR2 is SMNVEV in the germline V gene (reference sequence). Trimming took off 8 bases at V and 0 bases at J, with 7 bases between the two ends. The CDR3 contains 12 residues. The CDR3 coding sequence is TGTGCCAGCGGCGTAAACCAAGAGACCCAGTACTTC. It encodes CASGVNQETQYF.

The chain joins TRBV29-1 to TRBJ2-7; 9 bases map to TRBD1. This CDR3 has 14 amino acids. CDR1 SQVTM and CDR2 ANQGSEA come from the germline V gene. With V trimmed by 6 bases and J by 1 base, 7 bases remained unmatched. CDR3 loop: CSVADRGGSYEQYF. The CDR3 bases are TGCAGCGTCGCGGACAGGGGTGGTTCCTACGAGCAGTACTTC.

This clonotype is a singleton in its sample. V is TRBV20-1 and J is TRBJ2-7, with D unresolved. V was clipped by 4 bases and J by 7 bases, with 11 bases between them. Germline V CDR1 and CDR2: DFQATT, SNEGSKA (reference sequence). The CDR3 runs to 11 residues. The CDR3 nucleotides are TGCAGTGCTAAGGTACGAGGTGAGCAGTACTTC. Translation gives CSAKVRGEQYF.

The chain couples TRBV3-1 to TRBJ1-2, with 7 bases matching TRBD1. V dropped 2 bases and J dropped 6; count of bases not matched to a gene: 3. CDR3 length: 13 residues. Germline CDR1 reads LGHDT; CDR2 reads YNNKEL (reference sequence). CDR3 DNA: TGTGCCAGCAGCCAAACAGGGGTAGATGGCTACACCTTC. This sequence encodes CASSQTGVDGYTF.

The rearrangement joins TRBV2 to TRBJ2-6; D remains unclear. The V gene lost 8 bases and the J gene lost 2 bases, with 7 bases spanning the gap. Germline V gives CDR1 SNHLY, CDR2 FYNNEI. The CDR3 loop spans 13 amino acids. CDR3 in amino acids: CASVGTGANVLTF. CDR3 coding DNA: TGTGCCAGCGTAGGGACTGGGGCCAACGTCCTGACTTTC.

This rearrangement joins TRBV5-5 to TRBJ1-1; 7 positions match TRBD1. V lost 7 bases, J lost 0 bases, and 6 bases stayed unmatched. The germline CDR1 and CDR2 sequences are SGHKS and YYEKEE (reference sequence). The CDR3 contains 14 residues. The CDR3 coding sequence is TGTGCCAGCGCTAAAGGGACAGTGAACACTGAAGCTTTCTTT. This translates into CASAKGTVNTEAFF.

The V and J genes are TRBV7-9 and TRBJ2-7; D not resolved. This CDR3 spans 12 amino acids. V lost 3 bases, J lost 2 bases, and 5 bases lay in between. CDR1 is SEHNR, CDR2 FQNEAQ, per germline (reference sequence). CDR3 sequence reads: CASSFVAYEQYF. CDR3 nucleotide sequence: TGTGCCAGCAGCTTCGTGGCCTACGAGCAGTACTTC.

Comment on this clonotype: A read error may produce the germline difference seen at one junction end. This chain joins TRBV27 and TRBJ2-1; weak D call: TRBD2 (6 bases). Germline loops: CDR1 MNHEY, CDR2 SMNVEV (reference sequence). The CDR3 is made up of 12 amino acids. CDR3 nucleotide sequence: TGTGCCAGCAGTTTAGGGGGGACTGAGCAGTCCTTC. This translates into CASSLGGTEQSF.

CDR3 loop: CASGDYEQYF. The CDR3 bases are TGTGCCAGCGGGGACTACGAGCAGTACTTC. The chain combines TRBV27 with TRBJ2-7; D is uncertain. CDR1 and CDR2 from the germline V gene are MNHEY and SMNVEV (reference sequence). There are 10 residues in the CDR3. V was shortened by 8 bases and J by 3 bases, with 5 bases between the two germline ends.

This clonotype has only one observation. The V and J genes are TRBV20-1 and TRBJ2-3; TRBD1 matches at 12 bases. The V gene end was trimmed by 3 bases and the J gene end by 4 bases; junction bases not matched to a gene: 11. Germline CDR1 and CDR2: DFQATT and SNEGSKA (reference sequence). This CDR3 contains 17 residues. The CDR3 reads CSASTPTGTGGADTQYF. The CDR3 nucleotides read TGCAGTGCTAGTACCCCTACCGGGACAGGGGGCGCAGATACGCAGTATTTT.

This sequence joins TRBV3-1 and TRBJ2-3, with 9 nucleotides matching TRBD2. The CDR3 totals 17 residues. CDR1 is LGHDT and CDR2 is YNNKEL in the germline V gene (reference sequence). The V segment lost 1 base and the J segment 3 bases; nucleotides outside the gene matches: 8. The CDR3 DNA follows: TGTGCCAGCAGCCAAGTGAGCCTAGCGGGACCTACAGATACGCAGTATTTT. Translation gives CASSQVSLAGPTDTQYF.

This rearrangement joins TRBV9 to TRBJ2-7; 9 bases map to TRBD1. The CDR3 consists of 14 residues. The germline V gene has CDR1 SGDLS and CDR2 YYNGEE. J lost 7 bases, V lost 3 bases, and 8 bases had no gene match. Here the CDR3 DNA reads TGTGCCAGCAGCGATCCGGACAGGGGTTTGGAGCAGTACTTC. It specifies CASSDPDRGLEQYF.

V gene TRBV29-1 combines with J gene TRBJ2-1; no firm D call. Trimming removed 3 bases at V and 9 bases at J, with 15 bases between. Germline V gives CDR1 SQVTM, CDR2 ANQGSEA. The CDR3 extends over 13 amino acids. The CDR3 DNA follows: TGCAGCGTTGATTATAATAAGATGGCTGAGCAGTTCTTC. Translating gives CSVDYNKMAEQFF.

This clonotype is a singleton in its sample. The CDR3 region is CSASKAGDSSYEQYF. As DNA, the CDR3 is TGCAGTGCTAGCAAGGCAGGAGACTCCTCCTACGAGCAGTACTTC. The chain uses TRBV20-1 and TRBJ2-7; D remains ambiguous. The CDR3 is made up of 15 amino acids. Germline lookup yields CDR1 DFQATT and CDR2 SNEGSKA (reference sequence). Trimming left V 3 bases short and J 0 bases short, with 15 bases between.